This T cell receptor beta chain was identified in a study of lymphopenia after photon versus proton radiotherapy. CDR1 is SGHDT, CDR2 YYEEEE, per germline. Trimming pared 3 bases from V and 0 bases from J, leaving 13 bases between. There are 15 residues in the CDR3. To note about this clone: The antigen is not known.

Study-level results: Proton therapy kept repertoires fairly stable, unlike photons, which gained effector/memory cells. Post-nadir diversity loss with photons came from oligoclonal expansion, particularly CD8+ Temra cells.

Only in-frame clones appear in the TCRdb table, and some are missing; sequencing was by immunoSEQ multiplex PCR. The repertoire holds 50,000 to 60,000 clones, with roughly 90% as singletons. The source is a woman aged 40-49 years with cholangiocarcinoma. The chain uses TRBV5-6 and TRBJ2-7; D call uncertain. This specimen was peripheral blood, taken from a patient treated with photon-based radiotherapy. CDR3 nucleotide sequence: TGTGCCAGCAGCTCGGGTTTCAGGAGCTCCTACGAGCAGTACTTC. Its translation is CASSSGFRSSYEQYF.